This TCR beta chain originates from a study of neoadjuvant anti-PD-1 for oral cavity cancer. About the study: Before surgery, most patients got three to four biweekly 3 mg/kg nivolumab doses. Patients without progression received a fourth nivolumab dose around day 43, then surgical resection on days 50-56. Study-level findings and limits: PBMC Gini-index clonality exceeded responders' in non-responders post-nivolumab.

Assay: immunoSEQ multiplex PCR; the TCRdb copy retains only in-frame clones and omits some. This sample carries 55,000 to 75,000 clones, approximately 87% of them seen once, and the ten largest clones take roughly 3%. Documented time point: after neoadjuvant nivolumab, at surgical resection. CDR1 is GTSNPN, CDR2 SVGIG, per germline (reference sequence). V lost 0 bases, J lost 0 bases, and 11 bases stayed unmatched. The CDR3 has 18 amino acids. As for this clone: Its antigen is undetermined.

The V call is TRBV30, the J call TRBJ1-5; 7 bases agree with TRBD1. This material consisted of PBMCs, taken after nivolumab (anti-PD-1) treatment. This clonotype was sampled from a person aged 40 to 85 with oral cavity squamous cell carcinoma. The CDR3 region has the DNA TGTGCCTGGAGTGTAATGGGCAGGGGGGGATATAGCAATCAGCCCCAGCATTTT. Translated, it gives CAWSVMGRGGYSNQPQHF.